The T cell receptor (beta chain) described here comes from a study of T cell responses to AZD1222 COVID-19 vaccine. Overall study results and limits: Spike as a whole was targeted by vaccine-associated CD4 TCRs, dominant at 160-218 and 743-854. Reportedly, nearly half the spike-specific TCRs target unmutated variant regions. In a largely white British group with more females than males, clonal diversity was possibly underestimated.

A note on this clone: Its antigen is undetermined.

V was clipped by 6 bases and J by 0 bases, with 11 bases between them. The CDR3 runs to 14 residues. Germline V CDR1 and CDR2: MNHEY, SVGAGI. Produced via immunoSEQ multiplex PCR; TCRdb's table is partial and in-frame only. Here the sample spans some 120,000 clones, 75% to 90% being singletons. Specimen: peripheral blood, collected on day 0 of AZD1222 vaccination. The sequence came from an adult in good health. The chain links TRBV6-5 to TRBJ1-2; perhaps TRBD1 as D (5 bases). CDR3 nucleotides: TGTGCCAGCAGACCCGGGACCCCTAACTATGGCTACACCTTC. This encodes CASRPGTPNYGYTF.